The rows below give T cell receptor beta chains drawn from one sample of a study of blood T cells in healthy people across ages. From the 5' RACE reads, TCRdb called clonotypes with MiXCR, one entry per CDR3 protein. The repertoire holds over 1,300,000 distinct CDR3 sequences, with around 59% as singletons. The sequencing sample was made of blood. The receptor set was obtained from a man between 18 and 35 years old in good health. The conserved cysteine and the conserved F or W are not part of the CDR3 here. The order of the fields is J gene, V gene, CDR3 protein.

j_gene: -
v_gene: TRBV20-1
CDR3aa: SASNLGSYNEQY

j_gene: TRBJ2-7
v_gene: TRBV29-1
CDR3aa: SVTGTGEYEQY

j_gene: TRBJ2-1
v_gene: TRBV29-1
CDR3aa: SGDPGLSNEQF

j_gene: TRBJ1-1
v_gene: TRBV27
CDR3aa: ASRLGPYTEAF

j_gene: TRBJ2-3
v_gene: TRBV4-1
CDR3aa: ASSQGDRVTDTQY

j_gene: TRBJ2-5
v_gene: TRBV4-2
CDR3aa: VSSQDFGGGETQS

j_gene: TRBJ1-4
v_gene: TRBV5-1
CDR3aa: ASSTDRGSNEKLF

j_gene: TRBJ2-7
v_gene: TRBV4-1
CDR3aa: ASSQAGTPHEQY

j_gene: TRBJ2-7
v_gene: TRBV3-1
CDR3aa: ASSQDTTGGHEQY

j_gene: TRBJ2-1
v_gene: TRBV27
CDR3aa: ASSSPKRQGMSYNEQF

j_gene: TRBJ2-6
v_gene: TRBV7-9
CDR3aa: ASSGVWDRSSSGANVLT

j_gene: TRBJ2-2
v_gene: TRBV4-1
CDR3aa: ASSQERGDPGELF

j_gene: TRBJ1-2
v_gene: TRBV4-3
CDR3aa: ASSQETGSYYGYT

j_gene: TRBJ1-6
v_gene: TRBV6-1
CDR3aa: ASSEGQTYSPLH

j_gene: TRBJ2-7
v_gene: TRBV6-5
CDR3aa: ASSLNPRYEQY

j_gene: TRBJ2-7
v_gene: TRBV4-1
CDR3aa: ASSQGQGPPYEQY

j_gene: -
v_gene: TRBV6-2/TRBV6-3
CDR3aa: ASRLGIETQY

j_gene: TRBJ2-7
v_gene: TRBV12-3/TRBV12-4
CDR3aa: ASSFEDSLYEQY

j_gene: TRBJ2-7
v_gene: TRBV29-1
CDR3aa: SVEGYSGTDPYEQY

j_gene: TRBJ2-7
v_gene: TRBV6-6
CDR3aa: ASSYSTGGYEQY

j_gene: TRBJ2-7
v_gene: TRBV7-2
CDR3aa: ASSWGGTYEQY

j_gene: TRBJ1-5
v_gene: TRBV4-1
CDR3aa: ASSHGGAGYSNQPQH

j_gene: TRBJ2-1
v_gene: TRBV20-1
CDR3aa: SARTTSGMSYNEQF

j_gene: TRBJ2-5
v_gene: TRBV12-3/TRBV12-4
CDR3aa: ASSLVRDWETQY

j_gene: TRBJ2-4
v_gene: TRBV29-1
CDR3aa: SVEGQGGQDIQY

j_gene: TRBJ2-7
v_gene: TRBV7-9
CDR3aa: ASSLLNYEQY

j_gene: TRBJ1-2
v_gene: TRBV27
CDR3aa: ASSYGGGYGCT

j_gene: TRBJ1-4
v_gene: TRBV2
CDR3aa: ASSEWAGESEKLF